The rows below give T cell receptor beta chains drawn from one sample of a study of T cells in Graves' hyperthyroidism and ophthalmopathy. In TCRdb, the multiplex PCR reads were re-called with MiXCR into one record per CDR3 protein. The sample shows hundreds of thousands of distinct CDR3 sequences, 13% to 15% of them seen only once. The sequenced material came from blood. All receptors derive from a woman aged 50 to 65 with Graves' ophthalmopathy. The CDR3 runs from the conserved cysteine through the conserved F or W. Each record gives: V gene, D gene, J gene, clone size, CDR3 DNA, CDR3 protein. The D gene is left open where the match is weak. Not all rows give a size; the values are once, few, many and, for expanded clones, a class.

TRBV6-1	-	TRBJ2-7	many	TGTGCCAGCAGGGACTCCGGGACCGATCCCTACGAGCAGTACTTC	CASRDSGTDPYEQYF
TRBV6-1	TRBD2	TRBJ2-1	few	TGTGCCAGCAATCACCTGCTAGCGGGGCCCTACAATGAGCAGTTCTTC	CASNHLLAGPYNEQFF
TRBV10-2	-	TRBJ1-2	many	TGCGCCAGCAGTTCGCCGGGGACTAACTATGGCTACACCTTC	CASSSPGTNYGYTF
TRBV29-1	-	TRBJ1-1	many	TGCAGCGTTGGGCAGCCGAACACTGAAGCTTTCTTT	CSVGQPNTEAFF
TRBV24-1	-	TRBJ2-2	-	TGTGCCACCGGGCTACAGGGCAACACCGGGGAGCTGTTTTTT	CATGLQGNTGELFF
TRBV9	TRBD2	TRBJ2-7	-	TGTGCCAGCAGCGAGGGAGGGTCTCAAAACTACGAGCAGTACTTC	CASSEGGSQNYEQYF
TRBV7-9	-	TRBJ2-1	many	TGTGCCAGCAGCGTCGGTGTGGATTACAATGAGCAGTTCTTC	CASSVGVDYNEQFF
TRBV11-2	-	TRBJ1-1	many	TGTGCCAGCAGCATGGGACATAGGAACACTGAAGCTTTCTTT	CASSMGHRNTEAFF
TRBV7-9	-	TRBJ1-2	few	TGTGCCAGCAGCTTACTTAAAGGGCATGGCTACACCTTC	CASSLLKGHGYTF
TRBV20-1	TRBD2	TRBJ2-5	-	TGCAGTGCTAGAGATCGAACGAGCGGGAGCGCGTACTTC	CSARDRTSGSAYF
TRBV18	-	TRBJ1-2	many	TGTGCCAGCTCACCAGAGATCCGGGGCTACACCTTC	CASSPEIRGYTF
TRBV29-1	-	TRBJ2-3	few	TGCAGCGTTGAAGGTCACCGGCCAGATACGCAGTATTTT	CSVEGHRPDTQYF
TRBV18	-	TRBJ2-2	few	TGTGCCAGCTCACCTAGGACCTCCACCGGGGAGCTGTTTTTT	CASSPRTSTGELFF
TRBV2	TRBD1	TRBJ2-7	many	TGTGCCAGCAGTTCAGGGACAGGGGTTGACGAGCAGTACTTC	CASSSGTGVDEQYF
TRBV28	-	TRBJ1-2	-	TGTGCCAGCGGCCCGGTGGGATTTAACTATGGCTACACCTTC	CASGPVGFNYGYTF
TRBV20-1	-	TRBJ2-7	many	TGCAGTGCCCGGACGAACCTCGACGAGCAGTACTTC	CSARTNLDEQYF
TRBV19	TRBD1	TRBJ2-7	-	TGTGCCAGTAGTATAGATCGGAACAGGGGTACGTACGAGCAGTACTTC	CASSIDRNRGTYEQYF
TRBV14	-	TRBJ1-1	few	TGTGCCAGCAGCCGACCATCGAACACTGAAGCTTTCTTT	CASSRPSNTEAFF
TRBV5-1	TRBD1	TRBJ2-7	many	TGCGCCAGCAGCTTTCGGGACAGACCCTACGAGCAGTACTTC	CASSFRDRPYEQYF
TRBV4-3	TRBD2	TRBJ2-7	-	TGCGCCAGCAGCCAAGATACTAGCGGGCTGTCCTACGAGCAGTACTTC	CASSQDTSGLSYEQYF
TRBV18	-	TRBJ2-2	many	TGTGCCAGCTCCCAGAGGGAGAACACCGGGGAGCTGTTTTTT	CASSQRENTGELFF
TRBV5-1	-	TRBJ2-1	many	TGCGCCAGCAGCTCTAAGGCGGGCAGCCGATCATACAATGAGCAGTTCTTC	CASSSKAGSRSYNEQFF
TRBV30	-	TRBJ2-3	many	TGTGCCTGGGAGGGCGCAGATACGCAGTATTTT	CAWEGADTQYF
TRBV19	TRBD1	TRBJ2-2	few	TGTGCCAGTAGCCGCAATCCGGGACAGGGGGTTCTAGGCGGGGAGCTGTTTTTT	CASSRNPGQGVLGGELFF